The TCR beta chain described here comes from a study of cytomegalovirus exposure and HLA in healthy donors (dated by TCRdb to the late 2010s). At the level of the whole study: According to an earlier analysis of around 600 of the donors, about 179 million T cells yielded roughly 110 million unique TCR beta sequences and approximately 300 Gb of sequence data. An early release covering over 500 HLA-typed donors comprised about 300 gigabases of sequencing data and tens of millions of unique TCR sequences. The genetic ancestry cluster associated with self-reported Caucasian donors included about 81% of the roughly 390 genotyped donors. The aim of the study was to test whether cataloging public T cell receptors could identify signatures of past pathogen exposure. The T cell repertoires of some 670 subjects were profiled by immunosequencing and related to cytomegalovirus serostatus. A separate validation cohort of 90 to 150 different subjects was used in addition to the roughly 670-subject first cohort. To predict cytomegalovirus infection status, the study combined high-throughput TCR immunosequencing, statistical association of individual TCRs with disease status, and machine learning. A later analysis re-analyzed previously published TCR beta repertoires from 666 donors and added high-resolution HLA genotyping to study TCR occurrence patterns. Rather than using new phenotypic data, the later analysis identified candidate immune exposures from TCR beta sequences and from how often those sequences occurred across donors. To decide whether each TCR beta V gene segment behaved as functional or pseudogenic, an earlier analysis of approximately 600 of the donors relied on high-throughput TCR beta sequencing. Alongside the repertoire data, information on donor age, sex, ethnicity and CMV serostatus was compiled. A later genetic analysis used genome-wide SNP genotypes for about 60% of the roughly 670 donors, treating that subset as a discovery cohort. Every discovery cohort repertoire had been produced on one sequencing platform. Both class I and class II loci were covered by HLA typing, at four-digit resolution. The number of typed donors differed by locus: about 629-630 for A, B, C, DRB1 and DQB1; 500 to 550 for DQA1; around 610 for DPA1; and some 450 for DPB1. Roughly 5 DR-DQ haplotypes were handled as single units for association and clustering, since linkage in the cohort was strong. Across some 400 genotyped donors of the cohort, an average of about 200,000 unique TCR beta nucleotide sequences per donor were sequenced, and around 20% of those sequences were non-productive. The paper as a whole reports these results and caveats: According to the authors, the approach could potentially be generalized to other disease states and immunological phenotypes. Sequencing depth was assumed to be roughly uniform across donors in the presence/absence analyses, though that assumption may not hold. The only immune exposure information available for the cohort was CMV serostatus. In an earlier analysis of some 540 of the donors, most TCR beta V segments appeared in productive rearrangements about 87% or about 30% of the time, broadly matching IMGT annotations. In a later analysis, the rate of TCR association differed among HLA loci, with DRB1 alleles having the most associated TCRs and HLA-C alleles having the fewest. In a later analysis, most CMV-associated TCR beta chains were found to appear HLA-restricted, with HLA associations seemingly driven largely by CMV exposure. Linkage disequilibrium might explain the correlated functional status among segregating V segments, but an unknown experimental factor could not be ruled out. Some IMGT-functional V segments, including TRBV6-2 and TRBV6-3, could not be told apart with the 87-base-pair reads, so those segments were excluded. Most TCR sequences were seen in very few donors, while some public TCRs were found in many individuals. About 15 rarely observed V segments, including chromosome 9 orphons, were excluded from the earlier analysis of several hundred of the donors because counts were too low. In a later analysis, several top co-occurrence clusters were reported to appear linked to parvovirus B19, influenza, CMV and Epstein-Barr virus. A later genetic analysis reported fewer N-insertions in productive TCRs among donors in an Asian-associated ancestry cluster than the approximately 670-donor mean. A further reported finding was that TCR beta sequences accurately predicted the HLA-A and HLA-B alleles for most subjects in the first cohort. A cluster of highly shared sequence variants was judged likely to be a technical artifact of the sequencing pipeline. In vitro tests confirmed that a few of the cytomegalovirus-associated TCR beta chains recognize cytomegalovirus antigens. In a later analysis, about 16,000 TCR beta sequences were associated with specific HLA alleles at a false discovery rate of 0.05. A later analysis found that HLA-associated TCR beta chains were more clonally expanded and had lower generation probabilities than equally common non-associated chains. This cohort had only TCR beta chains sequenced, and the lack of alpha or paired-chain data limited which features could be detected. The classifier was reported to diagnose cytomegalovirus status with high specificity and sensitivity in both the original and validation cohorts. A total of about 150 TCR beta chains were listed by the study as associated with cytomegalovirus. Because some donors lacked HLA typing at each locus, the association tests relied only on the typed subset. When HLA alleles, especially DR and DQ, strongly co-occurred, TCR associations were difficult to assign to individual alleles. In a later genetic analysis, a missense DCLRE1C variant was associated with V-gene and J-gene trimming of TCR beta chains, and the association was replicated in an independent cohort.

The cohort was made up of 666 healthy bone marrow donors. At the time of sampling, every cohort member was nominally healthy, though immune exposures that went unrecorded were likely present. The donor was CMV seropositive and belonged to the group of around 300 seropositive cohort members. A peripheral blood sample was collected from each donor, and TCR beta sequencing was performed on peripheral blood mononuclear cells. Genomic DNA extraction from the blood cell samples was performed with the Qiagen DNeasy Blood Extraction Kit. The sample holds one count of this clone. The antigen it recognizes is unknown. No base quality information exists; no much larger clone differs at one position. Libraries were built with the immunoSEQ multiplex PCR assay. For the multiplex PCR, a mixture combining 60 forward primers for TCR Vbeta segments and 13 reverse primers for TCR Jbeta segments was used. A multiplex PCR assay on genomic DNA amplified the CDR3 region of rearranged TCR beta genes. On the Illumina HiSeq System, the amplified TCR beta libraries were sequenced as 87-base-pair reads. Per the source publication's procedure: A later analysis counted some 80 million unique TCR beta chains across the 670 or so repertoires, and some 11 million of these chains were shared by at least two donors. A nearest-neighbor algorithm error-corrected the raw reads and collapsed the reads into unique sequences, merging closely related sequences to remove PCR and sequencing errors. V, D and J gene segments were assigned by aligning CDR3 sequences to IMGT reference sequences. For a sequence to be retained, a match of at least six nucleotides was required to both a V gene segment and a J gene segment. Rearrangements were called productive when the CDR3 lacked stop codons and stayed in frame with V and J; all others were non-productive. CDR3 was defined according to IMGT convention as the region running from the second conserved V-encoded cysteine to the conserved J-encoded phenylalanine. In an earlier analysis of some 550 of the donors, sequences lacking an unambiguous match to a single V gene segment were excluded. An earlier analysis of approximately 590 of the donors called V segments functional above 56.7% productive rearrangements and segregating when the between-donor standard deviation exceeded 5%. A statistical classification framework was built to diagnose cytomegalovirus status from the catalog of TCR beta chain sequences. In a later analysis, TCR nucleotide sequences were compared against IMGT/GENE-DB human TR gene sequences so that V and J genes could be assigned. The TCRdist pipeline was used in a later analysis to assign CDR3 sequences and most-parsimonious VDJ recombination scenarios. A later analysis defined each TCR beta chain by its CDR3 amino acid sequence plus V-gene family, and excluded reads lacking a unique V-gene family. As a way to deal with suspected cross-contamination and a sequencing artifact, a later analysis dropped under 600 nucleotide sequences that were highly shared and had low generation probability. In a later analysis, a clonal expansion index for each public chain was calculated from normalized within-repertoire ranks of inferred template counts. In a later analysis, generation probabilities were computed using a VDJ recombination model fitted to out-of-frame rearrangements, and the results were checked against IGoR. A later analysis scored TCR-TCR, TCR-HLA and TCR-CMV co-occurrence with hypergeometric tests, applying a repertoire-size bias correction to TCR pairs. False discovery rates were estimated in a later analysis by permuting HLA or CMV assignments 20 times. In a later analysis, co-occurring TCRs were grouped with DBSCAN, and TCRdist sequence similarity was added when clustering was performed within HLA-allele-positive subsets. Repertoires with fewer than 30,000 or more than 120,000 public chains were left out of co-occurrence clustering, as were a few repertoires with anomalous nucleotide sharing. In TCRdb, the immuneACCESS table is reduced to in-frame sequences with V and J assigned. These tables do not hold every clone; where another copy was compared, an unresolved V gene accounts for under half, and the others remain unexplained. The DNA was the basis for D and trimming; V, J and clone size are from that table. The table for this sample lists roughly 110,000 clones; roughly 70% of them were counted only once. 2.5% to 3% of the sample goes to the ten largest clones.

There are 13 amino acids in the CDR3, from cysteine to phenylalanine inclusive. Only CDR3 DNA remains: 39 bases, in frame from the first base. CDR1 and CDR2 were assigned from the germline V gene as SGHTA and FQGTGA. Trimming leaves V shorter by 2 bases and J shorter by 6 bases, with the junction holding 0 bases beyond the gene matches. Sequencing was done on a sample of PBMCs. The V and J segments used are TRBV7-3 and TRBJ2-2; 7 bases in the junction line up with TRBD2. The sequence derives from a male donor in good health and CMV-seropositive. The encoded CDR3 is CASSLAGAGELFF. The DNA sequence is given as TGTGCCAGCAGCTTAGCGGGGGCCGGGGAGCTGTTTTTT.